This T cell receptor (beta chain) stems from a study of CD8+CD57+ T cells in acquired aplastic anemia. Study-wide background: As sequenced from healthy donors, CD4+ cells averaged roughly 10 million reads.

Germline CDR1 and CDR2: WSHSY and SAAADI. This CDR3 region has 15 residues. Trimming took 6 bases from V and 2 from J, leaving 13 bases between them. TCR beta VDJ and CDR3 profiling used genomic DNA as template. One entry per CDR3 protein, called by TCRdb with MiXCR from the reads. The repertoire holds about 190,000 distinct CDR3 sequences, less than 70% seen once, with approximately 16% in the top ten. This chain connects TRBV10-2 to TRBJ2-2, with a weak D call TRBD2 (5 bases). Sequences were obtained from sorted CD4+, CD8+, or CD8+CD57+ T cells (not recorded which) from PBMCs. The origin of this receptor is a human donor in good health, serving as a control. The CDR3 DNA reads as TGCGCCAGCAGGGGGTGGCGGACTAACACCGGGGAGCTGTTTTTT. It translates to CASRGWRTNTGELFF.